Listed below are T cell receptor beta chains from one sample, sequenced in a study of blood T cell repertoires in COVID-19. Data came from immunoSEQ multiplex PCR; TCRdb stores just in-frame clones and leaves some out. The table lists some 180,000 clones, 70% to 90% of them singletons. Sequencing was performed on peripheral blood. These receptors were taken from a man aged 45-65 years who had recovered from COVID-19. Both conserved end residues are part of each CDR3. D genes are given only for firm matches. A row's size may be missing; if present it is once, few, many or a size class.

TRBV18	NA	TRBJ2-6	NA	TGTGCCAGCTCCCAGGATTTTCTCTCTGGGGCCAACGTCCTGACTTTC	CASSQDFLSGANVLTF
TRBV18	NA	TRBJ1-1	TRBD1	TGTGCCAGCTCACTGGACAGGGGGCTTGTCACTGAAGCTTTCTTT	CASSLDRGLVTEAFF
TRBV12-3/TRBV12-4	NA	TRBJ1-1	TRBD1	TGTGCCAGCAAAAGACAGGGTCCTGAAGCTTTCTTT	CASKRQGPEAFF
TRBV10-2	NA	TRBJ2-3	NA	TGCGCCAGCAGTGGGGGGCCCTTGCGCACAGATACGCAGTATTTT	CASSGGPLRTDTQYF
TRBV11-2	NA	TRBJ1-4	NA	TGTGCCAACACAGGTGCAACTAATGAAAAACTGTTTTTT	CANTGATNEKLFF
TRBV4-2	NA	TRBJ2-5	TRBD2	TGTGCCAGCAGCCCCCAGCGGGGGGGCAAAGAGACCCAGTACTTC	CASSPQRGGKETQYF
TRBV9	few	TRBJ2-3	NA	TGTGCCAGCAGCGTCCCTCAGATCTCGGGGGAAGGAACACACACAGATACGCAGTATTTT	CASSVPQISGEGTHTDTQYF
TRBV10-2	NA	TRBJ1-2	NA	TGCGCCAGCAGTGAGTCTGAGACAAGTAACTATGGCTACACCTTC	CASSESETSNYGYTF
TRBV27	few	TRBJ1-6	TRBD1	TGTGCCAGCAGTTTAATATCTAGGACAGGGAGAAATTCACCCCTCCACTTT	CASSLISRTGRNSPLHF
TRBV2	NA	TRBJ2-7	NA	TGTGCCAGCAGTGAAGCTGAGCGGGCTTCCTACGAGCAGTACTTC	CASSEAERASYEQYF
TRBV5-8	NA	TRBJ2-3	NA	TGTGCCAGCAGCGCGGGCCGAATAAACACAGATACGCAGTATTTT	CASSAGRINTDTQYF
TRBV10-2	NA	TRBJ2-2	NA	TGCGCCAGCAGTGGGAAGGGACTGACTACCGGGGAGCTGTTTTTT	CASSGKGLTTGELFF
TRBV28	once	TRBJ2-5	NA	TGTGCCAGCAGTTCTGAAGAGACCCAGTACTTC	CASSSEETQYF
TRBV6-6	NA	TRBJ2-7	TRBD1	TGTGCCAGCAGAACCCAGGGGGCCCCCTACGAGCAGTACTTC	CASRTQGAPYEQYF
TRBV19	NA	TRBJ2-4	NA	TGTGCCAGTAGGGACACCTCTGGCAAAAACATTCAGTACTTC	CASRDTSGKNIQYF
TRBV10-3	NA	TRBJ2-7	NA	TGTGCCATCAGTGTGCAGCAGGGGACCTACGAGCAGTACTTC	CAISVQQGTYEQYF
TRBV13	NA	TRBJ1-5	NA	TGTGCCAGCAGCTTGGGCGGGGACGGTCAGCCCCAGCATTTT	CASSLGGDGQPQHF
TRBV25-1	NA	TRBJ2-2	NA	TGTGCCAGCAGTGAGGTGGGCCAGGGCGGGGAGCTGTTTTTT	CASSEVGQGGELFF
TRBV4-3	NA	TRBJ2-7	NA	TGCGCCAGCAGCCAAGGACAGAGTTCCTACGAGCAGTACTTC	CASSQGQSSYEQYF
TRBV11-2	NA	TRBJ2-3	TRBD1	TGTGCCAGCAGCTTAGATCGGACAGGCCTGGGAGATACGCAGTATTTT	CASSLDRTGLGDTQYF
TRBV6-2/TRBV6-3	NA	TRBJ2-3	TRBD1	TGTGCCAGCAGTTTTCAACAGGGGGCCGGCACAGATACGCAGTATTTT	CASSFQQGAGTDTQYF
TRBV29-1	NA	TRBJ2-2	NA	TGCAGCGTTGATTCAGGGGTGATCGGGGAGCTGTTTTTT	CSVDSGVIGELFF
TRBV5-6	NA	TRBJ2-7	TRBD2	TGTGCCAGCAGCTTGGTAGGTAGCGGGAGAAGCGAGCAGTACTTC	CASSLVGSGRSEQYF
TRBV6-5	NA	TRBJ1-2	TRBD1	TGTGCCAGCAGCCCCGGGACAGGGGGCGCGGGGGGCTACACCTTC	CASSPGTGGAGGYTF
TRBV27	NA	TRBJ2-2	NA	TGTGCCAGCAGTCTTCTCGGGTTCGACACCGGGGAGCTGTTTTTT	CASSLLGFDTGELFF
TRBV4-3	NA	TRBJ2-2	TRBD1	TGCGCCAGCAGCCCTGGAGACAGGGGACACGGGGAGCTGTTTTTT	CASSPGDRGHGELFF
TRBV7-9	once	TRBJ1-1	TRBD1	TGTGCCAGCAGCATGGACAGGGGGGACACTGAAGCTTTCTTT	CASSMDRGDTEAFF
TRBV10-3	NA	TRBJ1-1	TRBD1	TGTGCCATCAGTTCCGGACAGGGGCGGGGTATGAACACTGAAGCTTTCTTT	CAISSGQGRGMNTEAFF
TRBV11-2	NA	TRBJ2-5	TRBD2	TGTGCCAGCAGCCTAAGGCCCCTGGCTAGCGGGCTCCAAGAGACCCAGTACTTC	CASSLRPLASGLQETQYF
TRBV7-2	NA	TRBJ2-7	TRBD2	TGTGCCAGCAGCCAAGCGGGAGGAATTGAGCAGTACTTC	CASSQAGGIEQYF
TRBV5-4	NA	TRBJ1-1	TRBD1	TGTGCCAGCAGCCCTGCAACGACAGGGATCGGCACTGAAGCTTTCTTT	CASSPATTGIGTEAFF
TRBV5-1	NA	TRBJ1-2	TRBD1	TGCGCCAGCAGCTTGGAGAGCAGGGGGCAAGATGGCTACACCTTC	CASSLESRGQDGYTF
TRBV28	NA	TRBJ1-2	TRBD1	TGTGCCAGCACCAAGGACAGGGTAGGCATTGGCTACACCTTC	CASTKDRVGIGYTF
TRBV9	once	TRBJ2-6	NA	TGTGCCAGCAGCGTAGATAGCTCTGGGGCCAACGTCCTGACTTTC	CASSVDSSGANVLTF
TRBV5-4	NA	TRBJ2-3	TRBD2	TGTGCCAGCAGCTCGCAGCTTGGATCTAGCGGGGGGGCAAATACGCAGTATTTT	CASSSQLGSSGGANTQYF
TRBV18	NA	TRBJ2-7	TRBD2	TGTGCCAGCTCACCTATGCCGGGGGGCTCCTACGAGCAGTACTTC	CASSPMPGGSYEQYF
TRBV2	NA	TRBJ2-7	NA	TGTGCCAGCAGTGGAGAACTGTCCGGTGAGCAGTACTTC	CASSGELSGEQYF
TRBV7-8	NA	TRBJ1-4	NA	TGTGCCAGCAGCTCGCTGGAGGGGAACCCAAATGAAAAACTGTTTTTT	CASSSLEGNPNEKLFF
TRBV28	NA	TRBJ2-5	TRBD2	TGTGCCAGCAGTTTTGTAATAGCGGGAGAGACCCAGTACTTC	CASSFVIAGETQYF
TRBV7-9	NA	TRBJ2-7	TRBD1	TGTGCCAGCCTGCCTCTCCGGGGGACAGGCAGCTACGAGCAGTACTTC	CASLPLRGTGSYEQYF
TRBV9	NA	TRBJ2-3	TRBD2	TGTGCCAGCAGCGTGGGACTAACAGCGGATACGCAGTATTTT	CASSVGLTADTQYF
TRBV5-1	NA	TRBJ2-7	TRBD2	TGCGCCAGCAGCTTGGTGGTAGCGGGAGGGCCGTCCTACGAGCAGTACTTC	CASSLVVAGGPSYEQYF
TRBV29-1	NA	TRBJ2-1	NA	TGCAGCGCCGGTTCGGGGAATGAGCAGTTCTTC	CSAGSGNEQFF
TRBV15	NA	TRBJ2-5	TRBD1	TGTGCCACCAGCAGAGTTAGGTCAGGGGGCAGGGAAGAGACCCAGTACTTC	CATSRVRSGGREETQYF
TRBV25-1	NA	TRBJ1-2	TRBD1	TGTGCCAGCAGTGCCCCACAGGGGGCCGGCTATGGCTACACCTTC	CASSAPQGAGYGYTF
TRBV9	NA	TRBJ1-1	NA	TGTGCCAGCAGCGTAGGGGACACCTCGAACACTGAAGCTTTCTTT	CASSVGDTSNTEAFF
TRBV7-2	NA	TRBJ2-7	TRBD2	TGTGCCAGCAGCTCGATGGGACTATCTACCTACGAGCAGTACTTC	CASSSMGLSTYEQYF
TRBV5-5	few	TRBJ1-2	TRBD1	TGTGCCAGCAGCTTGAGCCCGGGACAGGGCCCCACAAGGGATGGCTACACCTTC	CASSLSPGQGPTRDGYTF
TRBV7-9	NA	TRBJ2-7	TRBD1	TGTGCCAGCACCTCTGGACAGGGTCAGATCTACGAGCAGTACTTC	CASTSGQGQIYEQYF
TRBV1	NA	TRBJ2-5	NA	TGCACCAGCAGCCAAGACGACTTTCCGCAAGAGACCCAGTACTTC	CTSSQDDFPQETQYF